This TCR beta chain comes out of a study of CD4 T cells in relation to SARS-CoV-2 and coronaviruses (dated by TCRdb to the early 2020s). For the study in its entirety: The ViraFEST assay cultured PBMCs with antigen for roughly nine days, then sequenced TCR beta CDR3s to find antigen-specific clonal expansions. An HIV-1 Nef peptide pool or a no-peptide culture served as the negative reference condition. Patient-derived lymphoblastoid cell lines were used to map the HLA restriction of shared crossreactive spike epitopes. At the level of individual TCR clonotypes, the study evaluated whether memory CD4+ T cells crossreact between the spike proteins of SARS-CoV-2 and those of common cold coronaviruses. The Adaptive Biotechnologies TCR-sequencing kit was used to sequence samples from a few pre-COVID donors and the naive versus memory experiments, whereas other data were Illumina-based. A different TCR-beta assay, based on Illumina, was used to sequence expansion assays from other donors in the study. Study-wide conclusions, independent of this receptor: The study was limited by small numbers of patients and tested TCRs. No donor contributed both pre-pandemic and post-infection samples, which limited tracing the source of pre-existing responses. About 65% of donors had memory CD4+ clonotypes that crossrecognized SARS-CoV-2 and at least one common cold coronavirus spike. Because the crossreactivity analysis focused on spike protein, crossreactivity against other viral proteins was not assessed. Compared with monoreactive clones, crossreactive clones had significantly weaker SARS-CoV-2-driven expansion, a result consistent with antigenic imprinting.

The library was prepared using the immunoSEQ multiplex PCR assay. From the authors' description of their analysis: Preprocessing removed nonproductive sequences and CDR3s not starting with C, not ending with F or W, or shorter than 7 amino acids. Antigen-specific clonotypes were called with the MANAFEST web app on the basis of expansion relative to the reference and to other culture wells. A clone was considered positive if the clone showed significant expansion compared with the reference culture in 2 of 3 replicate wells at an FDR below 0.05. To be called positive, a clone also had to show significant expansion compared with every other tandem well and an odds ratio greater than 5. Pairwise Levenshtein distance, computed with the stringdist R package after three terminal residues were trimmed from each end, was used as the measure of CDR3 homology. TCRdb retrieved this table from immuneACCESS and kept in-frame rearrangements only. Not all clones are present; in checked studies, unresolved V genes account for under half, and no reason is known for the remainder. V and J calls and clone size are given by that table; D and trimming were obtained from the DNA. A total of nearly 25,000 clones appear in this sample, 70% to 75% of them only once. The ten top clones hold roughly 18% of the sample.

This clone was found a few times. Its antigen remains unidentified. No much larger clonotype is one base removed from it; base qualities were not supplied. CD4+ T cells from unexposed donors were collected before the COVID-19 pandemic (2011-2018). The EasySep CD4+ T cell isolation kit was used to isolate CD4+ T cells once the cultures had run for about 10 days. As far as cell numbers permitted, CD4+ T cells from unexposed donors were tested for reactivity against SARS-CoV-2 S and N as well as four spike pools from common cold coronaviruses. PBMCs were cultured at under 2.5 million per well in IMDM supplemented with 5% human AB serum and approximately 9.8 IU/ml IL-2. Half of the culture medium was replaced with fresh IL-2-containing medium on days 3 and 7. In general, every peptide culture condition was set up in three replicate wells. Leukapheresis product for the unexposed donors was bought commercially. Ficoll-Paque PLUS gradient centrifugation was used to isolate PBMCs from either whole blood or leukapheresis product. PBMCs were either used fresh in the expansion assay or cryopreserved at -140 degrees C. The QIAamp Micro DNA Kit was used to extract genomic DNA from the CD4+ T cells.

CDR1 and CDR2 were assigned from the germline V gene (reference sequence) as GTSNPN and SVGIG. Between the V and J ends, shortened by 2 bases and 5 bases respectively, the junction contains 12 bases. Counted from cysteine to phenylalanine, this CDR3 has 13 amino acids. This entry keeps only the CDR3 DNA: 39 bases, framed from base 1. The V and J genes are TRBV30 and TRBJ2-5; too little of a D gene remains to name it. The sequencing input was CD4+ T cells from PBMCs, cultured in vitro. The sequence was collected from a human donor in good health. The CDR3 loop reads CAWSSGFRETQYF. The DNA reads TGTGCCTGGAGTAGTGGCTTTCGCGAGACCCAGTACTTC.